These 2 T cell receptor beta chains were sequenced from one sample in a study of response to subunit inactivated influenza vaccine (dated by TCRdb to 2016 to 2019). Library creation used RT-PCR. Sequencing relied on an Illumina HiSeq 2500. The public reads were quality trimmed at Q25 with fastp and then assembled into clones with MiXCR by TCRdb, keeping productive beta chains. A single entry per CDR3 protein holds the most common genes and DNA from its merged rows. The sample includes 700,000 to 900,000 distinct CDR3 sequences, with around 20% observed a single time. The ten largest clones take up about 10% of the sample. The sample consisted of PBMCs from blood, taken 4 to 6 days after vaccination. These receptors came from a man in his fifties who received an inactivated influenza vaccine. Donor details come from another sample of the same person, matched by shared clones.

This clonotype has a handful of counts. The chain is built from TRBV5-1 and TRBJ2-3, with a weak D call TRBD2 (6 bases). V lost 0 bases and J lost 2, with 13 bases in between. The CDR3 runs to 16 residues. Germline V gene data show CDR1 as SGHRS and CDR2 as YFSETQ. CDR3 DNA: TGCGCCAGCAGCTTGGTAGGAGGGGTCACCACAGATACGCAGTATTTT. Translated, it gives CASSLVGGVTTDTQYF.

This clonotype has just a few counts. The J gene is TRBJ1-4, the V gene TRBV7-2; TRBD1 is a possible D gene (5 bases). V lost 1 base, J lost 10 bases, and 13 bases lay in between. The CDR3 contains 14 residues. Germline V gives CDR1 SGHTA, CDR2 FQGNSA. CDR3 sequence (DNA): TGTGCCAGCAGCTTAGGCCGGACCGGGGCAAAACTGTTTTTT. Protein sequence: CASSLGRTGAKLFF.